The text below deals with one TCR beta chain. No antigen is known for it. The data originate from a study of response to subunit inactivated influenza vaccine. General observations from the study: After each seasonal influenza vaccination, few new T cells are recruited, the authors suggested.

TCRdb recomputed calls from the RT-PCR reads with MiXCR, one row per CDR3 protein. The data hold hundreds of thousands of distinct CDR3 sequences, with 22% observed a single time. The sample consisted of PBMCs from blood, taken approximately 22 months after vaccination. This TCR came from a man aged 45 to 70 who received an inactivated influenza vaccine.

CDR3 nucleotides: TGTGCCAGCTCACCACCGGCGGCAGGAGTGAACTATGGCTACACCTTC. Encoded protein: CASSPPAAGVNYGYTF. V usage is TRBV18 and J usage is TRBJ1-2; D is ambiguous. This CDR3 contains 16 residues. V was trimmed by 0 bases and J by 2 bases, leaving 13 bases between them. Germline CDR1 is KGHSH and CDR2 is LQKENI.